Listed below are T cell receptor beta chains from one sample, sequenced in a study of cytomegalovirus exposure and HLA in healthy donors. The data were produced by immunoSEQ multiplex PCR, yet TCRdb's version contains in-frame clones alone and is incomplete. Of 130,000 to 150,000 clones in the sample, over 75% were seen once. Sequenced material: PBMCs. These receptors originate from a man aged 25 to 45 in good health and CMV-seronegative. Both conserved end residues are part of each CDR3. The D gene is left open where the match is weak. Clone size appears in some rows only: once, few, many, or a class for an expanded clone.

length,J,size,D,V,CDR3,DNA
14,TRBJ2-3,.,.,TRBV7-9,CASSNWDNTDTQYF,TGTGCCAGCAGCAACTGGGACAACACAGATACGCAGTATTTT
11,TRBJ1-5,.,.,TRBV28,CASRADQPQHF,TGTGCCAGCAGGGCAGATCAGCCCCAGCATTTT
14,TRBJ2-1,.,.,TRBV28,CASSFPPPGNEQFF,TGTGCCAGCAGTTTCCCCCCCCCGGGGAATGAGCAGTTCTTC
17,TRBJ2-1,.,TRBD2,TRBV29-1,CSVEESWTSGRINEQFF,TGCAGCGTTGAAGAATCTTGGACTAGCGGGAGGATTAATGAGCAGTTCTTC
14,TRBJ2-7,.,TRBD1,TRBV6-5,CASSRDSNPYEQYF,TGTGCCAGCAGCCGGGACAGTAACCCCTACGAGCAGTACTTC
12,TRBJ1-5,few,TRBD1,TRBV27,CASSQYRGPQHF,TGTGCCAGCAGTCAATACAGGGGGCCCCAGCATTTT
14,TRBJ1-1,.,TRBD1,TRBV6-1,CASNRQGMDTEAFF,TGTGCCAGCAACCGACAGGGTATGGACACTGAAGCTTTCTTT
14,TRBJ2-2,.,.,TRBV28,CASKGGTNTGELFF,TGTGCCAGCAAGGGCGGGACGAACACCGGGGAGCTGTTTTTT
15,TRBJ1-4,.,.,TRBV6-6,CATRADSHYNEKLFF,TGTGCCACCAGAGCTGACAGCCACTATAATGAAAAACTGTTTTTT
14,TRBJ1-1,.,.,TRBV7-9,CASSFGALNTEAFF,TGTGCCAGCAGCTTCGGAGCGTTGAACACTGAAGCTTTCTTT
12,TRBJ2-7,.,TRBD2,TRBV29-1,CSGLAGLGEQYF,TGCAGCGGCTTAGCGGGACTAGGCGAGCAGTACTTC
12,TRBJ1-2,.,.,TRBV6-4,CASSDANYGYPF,TGTGCCAGCTCCGACGCTAACTATGGCTACCCCTTC
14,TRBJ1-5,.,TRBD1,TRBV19,CASSTTGNNQPQHF,TGTGCCAGTAGCACGACAGGGAACAATCAGCCCCAGCATTTT
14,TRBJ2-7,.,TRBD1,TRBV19,CASSIWQGAYEQYF,TGTGCCAGTAGTATTTGGCAGGGGGCATACGAGCAGTACTTC
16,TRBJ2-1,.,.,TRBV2,CASSLPARISYNEQFF,TGTGCCAGCAGTCTCCCTGCCAGAATCTCCTACAATGAGCAGTTCTTC
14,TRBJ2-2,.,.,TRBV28,CASSVNRAPGELFF,TGTGCCAGCAGTGTCAACAGGGCTCCCGGGGAGCTGTTTTTT
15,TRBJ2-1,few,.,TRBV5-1,CASSSGTHSYNEQFF,TGCGCCAGCAGCTCCGGGACACACTCCTACAATGAGCAGTTCTTC
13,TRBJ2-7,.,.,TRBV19,CASSSQGIGEQYF,TGTGCCAGTAGTTCCCAGGGTATTGGCGAGCAGTACTTC
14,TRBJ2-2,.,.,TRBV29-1,CSVPNTGRAGELFF,TGCAGCGTTCCTAACACAGGGAGAGCCGGGGAGCTGTTTTTT
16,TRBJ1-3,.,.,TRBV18,CASSPPSGISGNTIYF,TGTGCCAGCTCACCGCCCTCGGGAATCTCTGGAAACACCATATATTTT
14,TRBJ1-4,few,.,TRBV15,CATSRDRGREKLFF,TGTGCCACCAGCAGAGACAGGGGTAGAGAAAAACTGTTTTTT
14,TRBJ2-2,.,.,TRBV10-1,CASSEQGWTGELFF,TGCGCCAGCAGTGAGCAGGGATGGACCGGGGAGCTGTTTTTT
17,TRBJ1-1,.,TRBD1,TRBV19,CASSRRTGEFWSTEAFF,TGTGCCAGTAGTAGGAGGACAGGGGAATTTTGGAGCACTGAAGCTTTCTTT
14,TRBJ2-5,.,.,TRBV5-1,CASTNGQGRETQYF,TGCGCCAGCACAAACGGTCAGGGTCGAGAGACCCAGTACTTC
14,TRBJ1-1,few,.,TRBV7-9,CASSPRGANTEAFF,TGTGCCAGCAGCCCCCGGGGGGCCAACACTGAAGCTTTCTTT
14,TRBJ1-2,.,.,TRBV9,CASSVESGDYGYTF,TGTGCCAGCAGCGTAGAATCAGGGGACTATGGCTACACCTTC
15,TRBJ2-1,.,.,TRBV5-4,CASSPEGTEANEQFF,TGTGCCAGCAGCCCGGAGGGGACCGAAGCGAATGAGCAGTTCTTC
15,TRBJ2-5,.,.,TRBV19,CASSPHSGSRETQYF,TGTGCCAGTAGTCCACATTCGGGATCCCGAGAGACCCAGTACTTC
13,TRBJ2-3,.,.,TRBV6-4,CASSDLYTDTQYF,TGTGCCAGCAGTGACTTATACACAGATACGCAGTATTTT
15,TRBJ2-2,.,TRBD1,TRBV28,CASSQGGMSVGELFF,TGTGCCAGCAGCCAAGGGGGCATGTCCGTCGGGGAGCTGTTTTTT
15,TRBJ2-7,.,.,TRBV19,CASCKQGGDTYEQYF,TGTGCCAGTTGTAAACAGGGGGGGGATACCTACGAGCAGTACTTC
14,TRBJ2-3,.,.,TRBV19,CASSSGFSTDTQYF,TGTGCCAGTAGTAGCGGATTTAGCACAGATACGCAGTATTTT
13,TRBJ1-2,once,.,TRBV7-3,CASSLAANYGYTF,TGTGCCAGCAGCTTAGCGGCTAACTATGGCTACACCTTC
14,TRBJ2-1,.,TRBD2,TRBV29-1,CSVRTSGRNNEQFF,TGCAGCGTACGGACTAGCGGGAGGAACAATGAGCAGTTCTTC
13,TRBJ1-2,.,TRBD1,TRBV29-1,CSAPSDRAEGYTF,TGCAGCGCGCCCAGCGACAGGGCGGAGGGCTACACCTTC
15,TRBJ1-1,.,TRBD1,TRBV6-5,CASSYSRQGDTEAFF,TGTGCCAGCAGTTACAGCCGACAGGGCGACACTGAAGCTTTCTTT
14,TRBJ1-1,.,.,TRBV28,CASSVQGLSTEAFF,TGTGCCAGCTCAGTCCAGGGTCTTTCAACTGAAGCTTTCTTT
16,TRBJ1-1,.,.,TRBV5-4,CASSLPRRGPNTEAFF,TGTGCCAGCAGCTTGCCCCGGCGGGGGCCGAACACTGAAGCTTTCTTT
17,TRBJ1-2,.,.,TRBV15,CATSRVPGRIAHYGYTF,TGTGCCACCAGCAGAGTCCCAGGGCGGATAGCTCACTATGGCTACACCTTC
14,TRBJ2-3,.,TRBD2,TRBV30,CAWRTSGKSDTQYF,TGTGCCTGGAGGACTAGCGGGAAGTCAGATACGCAGTATTTT
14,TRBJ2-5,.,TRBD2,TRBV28,CASSLGLAQETQYF,TGTGCCAGCAGTTTAGGACTAGCCCAAGAGACCCAGTACTTC
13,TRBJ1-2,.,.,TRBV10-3,CAISETGVYGYTF,TGTGCCATCAGTGAGACAGGAGTCTATGGCTACACCTTC
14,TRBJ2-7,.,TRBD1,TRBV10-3,CAISPGTGGYEQYF,TGTGCCATCAGCCCCGGGACAGGGGGCTACGAGCAGTACTTC
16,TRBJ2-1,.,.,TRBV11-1,CASSLAYQGSYNEQFF,TGTGCCAGCAGCTTAGCGTACCAGGGGTCCTACAATGAGCAGTTCTTC
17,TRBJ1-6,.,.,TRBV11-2,CASSSRRGGTYNSPLHF,TGTGCCAGCAGCTCGCGGCGGGGTGGAACCTATAATTCACCCCTCCACTTT
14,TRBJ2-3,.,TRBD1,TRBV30,CAWDRGRSTDTQYF,TGTGCCTGGGACAGGGGGCGAAGCACAGATACGCAGTATTTT
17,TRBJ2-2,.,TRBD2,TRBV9,CASSAGLAGVNTGELFF,TGTGCCAGCAGCGCTGGACTAGCGGGGGTGAACACCGGGGAGCTGTTTTTT
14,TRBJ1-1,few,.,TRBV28,CASSLPEKNTEAFF,TGTGCCAGCAGTTTACCCGAGAAAAACACTGAAGCTTTCTTT
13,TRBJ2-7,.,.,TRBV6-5,CASSYDRSYEQYF,TGTGCCAGCAGTTACGACAGATCCTACGAGCAGTACTTC